Listed here are 7 T cell receptor beta chains from one sample, sequenced in a study of blood T cell repertoires in COVID-19. Profiling relied on immunoSEQ multiplex PCR, and the TCRdb table lists in-frame clones only, not all of them. The table shows 200,000 to 250,000 clones, with roughly 91% occurring only once. The sequenced sample consisted of PBMCs or T cells enriched from blood (not recorded which). Source of these receptors: a man in his thirties or forties in a cohort exposed to, infected with or recovered from COVID-19 (not recorded which).

V usage is TRBV10-3 and J usage is TRBJ1-3; D might be TRBD1 (6 bases). The CDR3 is 18 amino acids. Germline CDR1 and CDR2: ENHRY and SYGVKD. Trimming removed 4 bases at V and 4 bases at J, with 23 bases between. CDR3 loop: CAISGGPGGSNRGNTIYF. The CDR3 DNA sequence: TGTGCCATCAGTGGGGGGCCTGGTGGCTCCAACAGGGGAAACACCATATATTTT.

CDR3 residues: CASSFQGRSDTQYF. The CDR3 region has the DNA TGTGCCAGCAGCTTCCAGGGGCGGTCAGATACGCAGTATTTT. The V call is TRBV5-4, the J call TRBJ2-3; weak D call: TRBD1 (6 bases). The CDR3 extends over 14 amino acids. CDR1 is SGHNT and CDR2 is YYREEE in the germline V gene (reference sequence). The ends were cut back, 2 bases at V and 4 bases at J, with 11 bases in the middle.

In this sample, this clone turned up once. CDR3 residues: CASSDQTGGADYGYTF. In nucleotides, the CDR3 is TGTGCCAGCAGCGACCAAACAGGGGGCGCGGACTATGGCTACACCTTC. The chain has TRBV9 and TRBJ1-2, with 9 bases aligning to TRBD1. CDR3 length: 16 residues. V trimming: 3 bases; J trimming: 3 bases; junction bases outside the gene matches: 9. The germline V gene encodes CDR1 SGDLS and CDR2 YYNGEE.

This chain's CDR3 is CASRREVSEQFF. CDR3 sequence (DNA): TGTGCCAGCAGGCGGGAGGTTAGTGAGCAGTTCTTC. The chain uses TRBV6-5 and TRBJ2-1; 8 nucleotides align to TRBD2. The trim removed 6 bases at V and 9 bases at J, leaving 4 bases unmatched. From germline, CDR1 is MNHEY and CDR2 SVGAGI. The CDR3 covers 12 residues.

The DNA for the CDR3 is TGTGCCAGCAGCCGCGACAGGGATGGGACTAATGAAAAACTGTTTTTT. This gives the protein CASSRDRDGTNEKLFF. The chain uses TRBV7-8 and TRBJ1-4; 7 positions match TRBD1. Germline loops: CDR1 SGHVS, CDR2 FQNEAQ. V dropped 5 bases and J dropped 2; count of bases not matched to a gene: 8. The CDR3 totals 16 residues. Using reference TRBV7-8 and TRBJ1-4 for the parts outside the CDR3, the full variable domain is GAGVSQSPRYKVAKRGQDVALRCDPISGHVSLFWYQQALGQGPEFLTYFQNEAQLDKSGLPSDRFFAERPEGSVSTLKIQRTQQEDSAVYLCASSRDRDGTNEKLFFGSGTQLSVL.

The V gene is TRBV5-8, the J gene TRBJ2-1; 7 bases align to TRBD1. The CDR3 is 15 residues long. Germline loops: CDR1 SGHTS, CDR2 YDEGEE. V was clipped by 2 bases and J by 7 bases; unmatched bases: 9. CDR3 residues: CASSFGTVVLNEQFF. The CDR3 DNA reads as TGTGCCAGCAGCTTTGGGACAGTGGTCTTGAATGAGCAGTTCTTC.

This clone was seen only once. This chain connects TRBV27 to TRBJ2-2; D is uncertain. This CDR3 spans 12 amino acids. Germline CDR1 MNHEY, CDR2 SMNVEV (reference sequence). The ends were cut back, 5 bases at V and 8 bases at J, with 9 bases in the middle. The CDR3 DNA sequence: TGTGCCAGCAGTCTGCCCCGGGGGGAGCTGTTTTTT. This codes for CASSLPRGELFF.